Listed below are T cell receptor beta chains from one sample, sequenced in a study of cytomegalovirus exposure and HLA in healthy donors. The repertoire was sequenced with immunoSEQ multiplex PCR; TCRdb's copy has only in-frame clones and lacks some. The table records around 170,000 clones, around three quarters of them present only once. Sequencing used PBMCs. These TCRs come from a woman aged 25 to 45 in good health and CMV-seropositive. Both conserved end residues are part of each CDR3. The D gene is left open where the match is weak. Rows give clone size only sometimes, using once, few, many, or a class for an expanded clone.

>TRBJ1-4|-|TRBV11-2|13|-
CASSQTSNEKLFF
TGTGCCAGCAGTCAGACAAGTAATGAAAAACTGTTTTTT
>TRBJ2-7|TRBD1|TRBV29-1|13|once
CSVAGTGGYEQYF
TGCAGCGTTGCCGGGACAGGGGGATACGAGCAGTACTTC
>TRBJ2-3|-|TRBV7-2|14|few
CASSLAMATDTQYF
TGTGCCAGCAGCTTAGCAATGGCCACAGATACGCAGTATTTT
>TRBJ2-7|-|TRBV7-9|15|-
CASSSPPHPSYEQYF
TGTGCCAGCAGCTCCCCCCCACATCCCTCCTACGAGCAGTACTTC
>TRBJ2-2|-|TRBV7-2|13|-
CASSAQYTGELFF
TGTGCCAGCAGCGCACAGTACACCGGGGAGCTGTTTTTT
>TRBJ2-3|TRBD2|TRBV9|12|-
CASGGYTDTQYF
TGTGCTAGCGGGGGGTACACAGATACGCAGTATTTT
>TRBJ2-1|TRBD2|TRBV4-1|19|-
CASQGFGLAGIGGYNEQFF
TGCGCCAGCCAAGGGTTTGGGCTAGCGGGGATTGGGGGATACAATGAGCAGTTCTTC
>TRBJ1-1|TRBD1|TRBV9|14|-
CASATGGLDTEAFF
TGTGCCAGCGCTACAGGGGGCCTCGACACTGAAGCTTTCTTT
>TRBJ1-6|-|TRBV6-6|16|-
CASSYSVWTVGSPLHF
TGTGCCAGCAGTTACTCGGTCTGGACAGTAGGTTCACCCCTCCACTTT
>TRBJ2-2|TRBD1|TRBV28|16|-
CASSRRGLRDTGELFF
TGTGCCAGCAGCCGCAGGGGGCTCCGGGACACCGGGGAGCTGTTTTTT
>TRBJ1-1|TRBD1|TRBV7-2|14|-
CASTGTDGTYKVFF
TGTGCCAGCACCGGGACAGACGGCACGTATAAAGTTTTCTTT
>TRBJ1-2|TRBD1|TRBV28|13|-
CASSLGETGKHTF
TGTGCCAGCAGTTTGGGGGAGACAGGGAAACACACCTTC
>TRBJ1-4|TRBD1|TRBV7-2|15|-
CASSFDRVLDEKLFF
TGTGCCAGCAGCTTTGACAGGGTTCTGGATGAAAAACTGTTTTTT
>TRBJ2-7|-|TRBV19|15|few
CASSITTGGTYEQYF
TGTGCCAGTAGTATTACGACAGGTGGCACCTACGAGCAGTACTTC
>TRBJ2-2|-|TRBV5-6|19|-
CASSVEGSLPMINTGELFF
TGTGCCAGCAGCGTCGAGGGCAGCCTACCGATGATTAACACCGGGGAGCTGTTTTTT
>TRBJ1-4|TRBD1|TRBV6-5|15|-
CASRLQGAYPGKLFF
TGTGCCAGCAGACTTCAGGGGGCCTATCCGGGAAAACTGTTTTTT
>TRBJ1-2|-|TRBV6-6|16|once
CASSLMPGEGSYGYTF
TGTGCCAGCAGTTTGATGCCAGGGGAAGGGAGCTATGGCTACACCTTC
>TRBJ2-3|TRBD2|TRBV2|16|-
CASSRRAGVSTDTQYF
TGTGCCAGCAGTAGAAGGGCGGGGGTCAGCACAGATACGCAGTATTTT
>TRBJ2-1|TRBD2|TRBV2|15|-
CASSLRTSGNNEQFF
TGTGCCAGCAGCCTTAGGACTAGCGGAAACAATGAGCAGTTCTTC
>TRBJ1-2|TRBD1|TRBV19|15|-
CASLDYRGRRSGYTF
TGTGCCAGTTTGGACTACAGGGGAAGACGGTCGGGCTACACCTTC
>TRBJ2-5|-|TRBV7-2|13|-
CASSPGPQETQYF
TGTGCCAGCAGCCCAGGGCCCCAAGAGACCCAGTACTTC
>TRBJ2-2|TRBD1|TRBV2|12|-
CASGTVTGELFF
TGTGCCAGCGGGACAGTGACCGGGGAGCTGTTTTTT
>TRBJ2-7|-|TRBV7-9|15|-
CASSWKPGTQYEQCF
TGTGCCAGCAGCTGGAAGCCCGGGACTCAATACGAGCAGTGCTTC
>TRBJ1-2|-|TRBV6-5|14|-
CASSLDVRGVGYTF
TGTGCCAGCAGTCTCGATGTCAGGGGAGTCGGCTACACCTTC
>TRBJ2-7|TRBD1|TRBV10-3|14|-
CAIRKTGNSYEQYF
TGTGCCATCAGAAAGACAGGGAACTCCTACGAGCAGTACTTC
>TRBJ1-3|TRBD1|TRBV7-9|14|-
CASSHGTGGNTIYF
TGTGCCAGCAGCCACGGGACAGGAGGAAACACCATATATTTT
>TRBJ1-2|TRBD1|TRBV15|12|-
CATQDRNYGYTF
TGTGCCACCCAGGACAGGAACTATGGCTACACCTTC
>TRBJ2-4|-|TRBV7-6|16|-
CASSLGSRVDQNIQYF
TGTGCCAGCAGCTTAGGTAGCAGGGTGGACCAAAACATTCAGTACTTC
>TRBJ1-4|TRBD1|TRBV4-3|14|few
CASSLDRATEKLFF
TGCGCCAGCAGCTTGGACAGGGCTACTGAAAAACTGTTTTTT
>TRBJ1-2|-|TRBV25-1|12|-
CASSETQGKARF
TGTGCCAGCAGTGAAACCCAGGGGAAAGCGCGATTC
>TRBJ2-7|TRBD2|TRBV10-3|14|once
CATAGGLRTDEQYF
TGTGCCACGGCGGGAGGATTAAGGACAGACGAGCAGTACTTC
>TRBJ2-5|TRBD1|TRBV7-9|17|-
CASSPGEGQGKRETQYF
TGTGCCAGCAGCCCGGGTGAGGGACAGGGTAAACGAGAGACCCAGTACTTC
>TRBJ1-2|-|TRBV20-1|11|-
CSARQVYGYTF
TGCAGTGCTAGACAGGTCTATGGCTACACCTTC
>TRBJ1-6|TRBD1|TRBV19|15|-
CASSLRTGRNSPLHF
TGTGCCAGTAGTCTCCGGACAGGGCGGAATTCACCCCTCCACTTT
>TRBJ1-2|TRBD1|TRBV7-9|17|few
CSSIPLGTGFPNYGYTF
TGTTCCAGCATCCCCCTCGGGACAGGGTTTCCTAACTATGGCTACACCTTC
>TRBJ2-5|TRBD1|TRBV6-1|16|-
CASSELGRGTRETQYF
TGTGCCAGCAGTGAGCTGGGCAGGGGGACGAGAGAGACCCAGTACTTC
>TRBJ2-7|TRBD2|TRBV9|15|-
CASSALSGGVDEQYF
TGTGCCAGCAGCGCACTAAGCGGGGGGGTCGACGAGCAGTACTTC
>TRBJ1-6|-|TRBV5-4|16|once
CASSLAQGYYNSPLHF
TGTGCCAGCAGCTTGGCCCAGGGCTACTATAATTCACCCCTCCACTTT
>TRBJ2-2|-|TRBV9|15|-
CASSSGTQNTGELFF
TGTGCCAGCAGCTCCGGGACTCAGAACACCGGGGAGCTGTTTTTT
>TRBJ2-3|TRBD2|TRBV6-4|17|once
CASSESGVGTSTDTQYF
TGTGCCAGCAGTGAAAGCGGGGTAGGGACTAGCACAGATACGCAGTATTTT
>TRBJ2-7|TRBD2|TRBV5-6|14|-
CASSSGTSSYEQYF
TGTGCCAGCAGCTCAGGGACTAGCAGCTACGAGCAGTACTTC
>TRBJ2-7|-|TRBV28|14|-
CASRPTYSRGEQYF
TGTGCCAGCAGGCCAACCTACAGCAGGGGAGAGCAGTACTTC